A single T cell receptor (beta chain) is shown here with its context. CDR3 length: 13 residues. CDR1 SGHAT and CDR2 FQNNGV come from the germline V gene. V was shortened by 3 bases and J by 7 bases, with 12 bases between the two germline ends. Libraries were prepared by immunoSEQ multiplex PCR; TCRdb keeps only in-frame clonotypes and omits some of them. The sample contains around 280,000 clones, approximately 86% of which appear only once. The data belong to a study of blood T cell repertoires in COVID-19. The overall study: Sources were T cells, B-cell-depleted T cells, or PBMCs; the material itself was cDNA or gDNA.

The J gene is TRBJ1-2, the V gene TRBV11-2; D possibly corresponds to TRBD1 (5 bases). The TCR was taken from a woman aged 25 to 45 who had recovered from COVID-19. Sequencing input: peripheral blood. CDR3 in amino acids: CASSFQGVIGYTF. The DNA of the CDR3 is TGTGCCAGCAGCTTTCAAGGGGTAATTGGCTACACCTTC.